These T cell receptor beta chains were read from a single sample in a study of identical twins. Each CDR3 protein is one row after TCRdb ran MiXCR on the 5' RACE reads. This table holds 400,000 to 550,000 distinct CDR3 sequences, less than 25% found once. These data were also filed under a second study, of T cells expressing NK-cell markers.

Sample: CD4+ T cells sorted from blood. Source of these receptors: a young woman in good health. The CDR3 runs from the conserved cysteine through the conserved F or W. Each record gives: clone size, J gene, V gene, D gene, CDR3 protein. The D gene is left open where the match is weak. Clone size, where shown, is once, few, many, or a class for clones that have expanded.

clone_size: .
j_call: TRBJ1-6
v_call: TRBV5-1
d_call: .
cdr3_aa: CASRTEDNSPLHF

clone_size: .
j_call: TRBJ2-7
v_call: TRBV23-1
d_call: .
cdr3_aa: CASSQSAPPEGEYEQYF

clone_size: .
j_call: TRBJ2-1
v_call: TRBV7-2
d_call: .
cdr3_aa: CASSPGSPGDEQFF

clone_size: .
j_call: TRBJ1-1
v_call: TRBV7-9
d_call: .
cdr3_aa: CASSLGSGRWAEAFF

clone_size: .
j_call: TRBJ2-1
v_call: TRBV6-1
d_call: TRBD2
cdr3_aa: CAPEVVREGHNEQFF

clone_size: few
j_call: TRBJ2-5
v_call: TRBV20-1
d_call: .
cdr3_aa: CSARRVSDSQYF

clone_size: few
j_call: TRBJ2-7
v_call: TRBV7-2
d_call: TRBD2
cdr3_aa: CASSLREGSGTSYEQYF

clone_size: .
j_call: TRBJ2-2
v_call: TRBV4-3
d_call: TRBD2
cdr3_aa: CASSQVPAGGSGELFF

clone_size: many
j_call: TRBJ2-1
v_call: TRBV12-3/TRBV12-4
d_call: .
cdr3_aa: CASSRQGRTYNEQFF

clone_size: .
j_call: TRBJ2-1
v_call: TRBV5-1
d_call: .
cdr3_aa: CASQRGGPVDEQFF

clone_size: few
j_call: TRBJ1-1
v_call: TRBV5-1
d_call: .
cdr3_aa: CASSPLGAGHTEAFF

clone_size: .
j_call: TRBJ2-6
v_call: TRBV5-5
d_call: .
cdr3_aa: CASSFFIRDSGANVLTF

clone_size: .
j_call: TRBJ2-1
v_call: TRBV24-1
d_call: TRBD1
cdr3_aa: CATSDSRQGENEQFF

clone_size: few
j_call: TRBJ2-1
v_call: TRBV12-3/TRBV12-4
d_call: .
cdr3_aa: CASSFPRVSYNEQFF

clone_size: .
j_call: TRBJ2-5
v_call: TRBV6-5
d_call: TRBD2
cdr3_aa: CASSTSGGPETQYF

clone_size: many
j_call: TRBJ1-1
v_call: TRBV27
d_call: .
cdr3_aa: CASIGDMNTEAFF

clone_size: .
j_call: TRBJ1-2
v_call: TRBV10-3
d_call: TRBD1
cdr3_aa: CATGRGQGYTF

clone_size: many
j_call: TRBJ2-4
v_call: TRBV12-3/TRBV12-4
d_call: .
cdr3_aa: CASSLSGAKNIQYF

clone_size: .
j_call: TRBJ1-6
v_call: TRBV20-1
d_call: .
cdr3_aa: CSARWQVNSPLHF

clone_size: few
j_call: TRBJ1-3
v_call: TRBV20-1
d_call: .
cdr3_aa: CSAPGDSSGNTIYF

clone_size: few
j_call: TRBJ2-2
v_call: TRBV29-1
d_call: .
cdr3_aa: CSVGIPGGELFF

clone_size: .
j_call: TRBJ2-7
v_call: TRBV9
d_call: TRBD1
cdr3_aa: CASSYEQGALEQYF

clone_size: few
j_call: TRBJ2-4
v_call: TRBV6-1
d_call: .
cdr3_aa: CASSEGRYKNIQYF

clone_size: few
j_call: TRBJ2-1
v_call: TRBV12-3/TRBV12-4
d_call: TRBD1
cdr3_aa: CASSGQGGYNEQFF